Described below is a single T cell receptor (beta chain) sequence and its context. This sample was taken from a study of control samples from healthy donors and cancer patients. Losses at the gene ends were 2 bases for V and 6 bases for J; bases not matched to a gene: 4. CDR1 is SEHNR, CDR2 FQNEAQ, per germline (reference sequence). This CDR3 has 13 amino acids. Generated by immunoSEQ multiplex PCR, the TCRdb table keeps only in-frame clones and is missing some. The profile covers approximately 80,000 clones, with roughly 89% appearing a single time and around 16% taken by the ten largest. This receptor was identified in a man aged 25 to 40 in good health. The sequenced sample was blood. The chain joins TRBV7-9 to TRBJ2-7; 7 bases match TRBD2. The CDR3 is CASSLFREGEQYF. The CDR3 DNA is TGTGCCAGCAGCTTATTCAGGGAGGGCGAGCAGTACTTC.